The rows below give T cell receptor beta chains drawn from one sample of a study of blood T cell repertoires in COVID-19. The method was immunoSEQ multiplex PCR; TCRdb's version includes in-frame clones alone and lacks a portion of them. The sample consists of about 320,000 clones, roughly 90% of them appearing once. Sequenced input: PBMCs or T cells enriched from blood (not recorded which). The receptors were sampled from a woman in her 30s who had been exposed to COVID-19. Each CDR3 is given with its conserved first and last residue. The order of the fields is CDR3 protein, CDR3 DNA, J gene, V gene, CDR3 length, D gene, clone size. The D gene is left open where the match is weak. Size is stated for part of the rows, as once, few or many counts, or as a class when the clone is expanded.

CASSQGTGLEKLFF TGTGCCAGCTCACAAGGGACAGGGCTTGAAAAACTGTTTTTT TRBJ1-4 TRBV18 14 TRBD1 -
CAISAPGQGDGYTF TGTGCCATCAGTGCCCCAGGACAGGGAGACGGCTACACCTTC TRBJ1-2 TRBV10-3 14 TRBD1 once
CASNRQGSSYEQYF TGCGCCAGCAACAGACAGGGGAGTTCCTACGAGCAGTACTTC TRBJ2-7 TRBV5-1 14 TRBD1 once
CASSVVTGEHGYTF TGTGCCAGCAGCGTAGTGACAGGGGAGCATGGCTACACCTTC TRBJ1-2 TRBV9 14 TRBD1 once
CASSVGGPMWSETQYF TGTGCCAGCAGCGTAGGAGGGCCGATGTGGAGTGAGACCCAGTACTTC TRBJ2-5 TRBV9 16 - -
CGIWKQRGGYYNEQFF TGCGGTATATGGAAGCAGCGGGGTGGGTACTACAATGAGCAGTTCTTC TRBJ2-1 TRBV23-1 16 TRBD2 -
CASSLVAEAFF TGTGCCAGCAGCTTAGTCGCTGAAGCTTTCTTT TRBJ1-1 TRBV13 11 - -
CASSFKSNSNQPQHF TGTGCCAGCAGTTTTAAGTCTAATAGCAATCAGCCCCAGCATTTT TRBJ1-5 TRBV27 15 - many
CASSLDMGGASEAFF TGTGCCAGCAGCTTAGACATGGGGGGGGCTTCTGAAGCTTTCTTT TRBJ1-1 TRBV5-4 15 - -
CASSGHDRGGTEAFF TGTGCCAGCAGCGGGCACGACAGGGGAGGTACTGAAGCTTTCTTT TRBJ1-1 TRBV9 15 TRBD1 -
CASSVADTGGNTEAFF TGTGCCAGCAGCGTAGCGGATACAGGGGGGAACACTGAAGCTTTCTTT TRBJ1-1 TRBV9 16 TRBD1 -
CASSLKGRKQGAGSNYGYTF TGTGCCAGCAGCCTCAAAGGTAGAAAACAGGGGGCAGGATCTAACTATGGCTACACCTTC TRBJ1-2 TRBV21-1 20 - -
CSVCPGSSYEQYF TGCAGCGTTTGCCCCGGGTCCTCCTACGAGCAGTACTTC TRBJ2-7 TRBV29-1 13 - -
CASSYGRGNTEAFF TGTGCCAGTAGTTACGGACGGGGGAACACTGAAGCTTTCTTT TRBJ1-1 TRBV19 14 - few
CASSEPKGAFSGNTIYF TGTGCCAGCAGTGAGCCGAAGGGGGCCTTCTCTGGAAACACCATATATTTT TRBJ1-3 TRBV6-1 17 TRBD1 -
CASSQGFLFSGQGGEKLFF TGTGCCAGCAGCCAAGGATTTCTTTTTTCAGGGCAGGGGGGCGAAAAACTGTTTTTT TRBJ1-4 TRBV3-1/TRBV3-2 19 TRBD1 -
CASSFLAGGGETQYF TGTGCCAGCAGCTTCCTAGCGGGGGGCGGGGAGACCCAGTACTTC TRBJ2-5 TRBV7-9 15 TRBD2 -
CASRRPGQGNYGYTF TGTGCCAGCAGGCGACCGGGACAGGGAAACTATGGCTACACCTTC TRBJ1-2 TRBV4-2 15 TRBD1 -
CASSHDRAGETQYF TGTGCCAGCAGCCATGACAGGGCGGGGGAGACCCAGTACTTC TRBJ2-5 TRBV13 14 - -
CASSPGSGAYNEQFF TGTGCCAGCTCACCAGGGTCGGGAGCCTACAATGAGCAGTTCTTC TRBJ2-1 TRBV18 15 - -
CASSVTGESNQPQHF TGTGCCAGCAGCGTAACAGGGGAAAGCAATCAGCCCCAGCATTTT TRBJ1-5 TRBV7-9 15 TRBD1 -
CASSLLGRGASSRNEQFF TGTGCCAGCAGCTTATTGGGGCGGGGGGCTTCTAGTCGCAATGAGCAGTTCTTC TRBJ2-1 TRBV7-2 18 TRBD2 -
CASSERGLAEAFF TGTGCCAGCAGTGAGAGGGGGTTGGCTGAAGCTTTCTTT TRBJ1-1 TRBV6-1 13 - -
CASSQLSTTEQAIDF TGTGCCAGCAGCCAACTAAGTACCACAGAACAGGCTATTGACTTC TRBJ2-7 TRBV3-1/TRBV3-2 15 - -
CSVQGQGRHGYTF TGCAGCGTCCAAGGGCAGGGGCGACATGGCTACACCTTC TRBJ1-2 TRBV29-1 13 - -
CASSFNRLAGGNEQFF TGTGCCAGCAGCTTCAATCGACTAGCGGGAGGCAATGAGCAGTTCTTC TRBJ2-1 TRBV9 16 TRBD2 -
CASSTRPGGEAFF TGTGCCAGCAGCACGAGGCCGGGGGGTGAAGCTTTCTTT TRBJ1-1 TRBV11-2 13 - -
CASSRRKPPQGPVGPTEAFF TGCGCCAGCAGCAGACGAAAACCCCCACAGGGGCCGGTGGGTCCCACTGAAGCTTTCTTT TRBJ1-1 TRBV5-1 20 TRBD1 -
CASSEEEGQPQHF TGTGCCAGCAGTGAAGAGGAGGGGCAGCCCCAGCATTTT TRBJ1-5 TRBV2 13 - -
CASNREDTVYTF TGTGCCAGCAACAGGGAAGATACTGTCTACACCTTC TRBJ1-2 TRBV2 12 - -